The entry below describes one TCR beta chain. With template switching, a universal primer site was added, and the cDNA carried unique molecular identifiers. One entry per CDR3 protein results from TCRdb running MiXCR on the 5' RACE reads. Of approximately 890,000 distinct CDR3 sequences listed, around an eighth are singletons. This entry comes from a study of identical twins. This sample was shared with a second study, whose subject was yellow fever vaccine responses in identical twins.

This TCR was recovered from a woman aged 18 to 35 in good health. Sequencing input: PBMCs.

CDR3 sequence: CASSLWGLMNTEAFF. The CDR3 nucleotides read TGTGCCAGCAGTTTATGGGGGCTAATGAACACTGAAGCTTTCTTT. The chain carries TRBV27 and TRBJ1-1; possible D gene TRBD1, 6 bases. CDR3 length equals 15 residues. Between the trimmed V and J ends, which lost 1 base and 0 bases, there was a span of 9 bases. In germline, CDR1 is MNHEY, CDR2 SMNVEV (reference sequence).